The rows below give T cell receptor beta chains drawn from one sample of a study of blood T cell repertoires in COVID-19. The protocol was immunoSEQ multiplex PCR, while the TCRdb copy is restricted to in-frame clones and leaves out a portion. The profile covers more than 250,000 clones, with roughly 87% appearing a single time and 6% to 6.5% taken by the ten largest. Sequenced: PBMCs or T cells enriched from blood (not recorded which). The receptors originated from a woman aged 40 to 50 who had recovered from COVID-19. Each CDR3 is given with its conserved first and last residue. Fields, in order: V gene, clone size, J gene, D gene, CDR3 protein, CDR3 DNA. A D gene is named only where the DNA matches it firmly. The size entry is marked missing in some rows and otherwise reads once, few, many or a size class.

TRBV24-1	NA	TRBJ2-7	TRBD1	CATSDPRDRRLQQYF	TGTGCCACCAGTGACCCCCGGGACAGGCGACTCCAGCAGTACTTC
TRBV14	NA	TRBJ2-4	NA	CASSQGRDLAKNIQYF	TGTGCCAGCAGCCAAGGTAGAGACTTAGCCAAAAACATTCAGTACTTC
TRBV27	NA	TRBJ2-1	TRBD1	CASTKGQPYNEQFF	TGTGCCAGCACCAAGGGACAGCCATACAATGAGCAGTTCTTC
TRBV19	NA	TRBJ1-1	TRBD1	CASSIGGTGLMNTEAFF	TGTGCCAGTAGTATAGGTGGGACAGGGCTCATGAACACTGAAGCTTTCTTT
TRBV4-3	NA	TRBJ2-5	TRBD2	CASSRAGGRETQYF	TGCGCCAGCAGCCGGGCGGGAGGCAGGGAGACCCAGTACTTC
TRBV6-5	NA	TRBJ2-1	TRBD1	CASSQGAPYNEQFF	TGTGCCAGCAGTCAGGGGGCCCCCTACAATGAGCAGTTCTTC
TRBV7-8	NA	TRBJ2-5	TRBD1	CASSLEGASLGTQYF	TGTGCCAGCAGCTTAGAGGGGGCCTCCCTGGGGACCCAGTACTTC
TRBV2	once	TRBJ2-1	NA	CASNERESAYNEQFF	TGTGCCAGCAACGAACGGGAGTCCGCCTACAATGAGCAGTTCTTC
TRBV27	NA	TRBJ2-7	TRBD2	CASSLWRGSYEQYF	TGTGCCAGCAGTTTATGGCGGGGGAGCTACGAGCAGTACTTC
TRBV7-2	NA	TRBJ1-2	TRBD1	CASSSTGDVTNYGYTF	TGTGCCAGCAGCTCGACAGGGGACGTGACTAACTATGGCTACACCTTC
TRBV28	NA	TRBJ2-2	TRBD1	CASRPAGGPNTGELFF	TGTGCCAGCAGACCTGCAGGGGGCCCGAACACCGGGGAGCTGTTTTTT
TRBV2	NA	TRBJ1-2	NA	CASSGERWVGYTF	TGTGCCAGCAGTGGCGAGAGGTGGGTTGGCTACACCTTC
TRBV11-1	NA	TRBJ2-5	NA	CASSLGQTQYF	TGTGCCAGCAGCTTAGGGCAGACCCAGTACTTC
TRBV30	once	TRBJ2-7	TRBD1	CAWSGGQYFYEQYF	TGTGCCTGGAGTGGGGGACAGTATTTTTACGAGCAGTACTTC
TRBV5-1	NA	TRBJ1-4	TRBD1	CASSSGTDEKLFF	TGCGCCAGCAGTAGTGGGACAGACGAAAAACTGTTTTTT
TRBV10-3	NA	TRBJ2-5	TRBD2	CAISEGLAGGRVGETQYF	TGTGCCATCAGTGAGGGACTAGCGGGAGGTAGGGTAGGAGAGACCCAGTACTTC
TRBV7-2	NA	TRBJ2-7	NA	CASSYFLVAGAYEQYF	TGTGCCAGCAGCTACTTTTTGGTTGCGGGCGCCTACGAGCAGTACTTC
TRBV4-1	NA	TRBJ2-2	TRBD2	CASSQTGGYTGELFF	TGCGCCAGCAGCCAGACGGGGGGTTACACCGGGGAGCTGTTTTTT
TRBV4-3	once	TRBJ1-2	NA	CASSLGGGSGYGYTF	TGCGCCAGCAGCCTTGGCGGGGGGTCCGGCTATGGCTACACCTTC
TRBV23-1	NA	TRBJ1-4	NA	CASSQSSRGEGRNTNEKLFF	TGCGCCAGCAGTCAATCGTCCAGGGGAGAGGGCAGGAATACTAATGAAAAACTGTTTTTT
TRBV7-2	NA	TRBJ1-5	NA	CASSLVRGPQHF	TGTGCCAGCAGCTTAGTACGAGGGCCCCAGCATTTT
TRBV2	NA	TRBJ1-1	NA	CASSADSGRNTEAFF	TGTGCCAGCAGTGCCGACAGTGGCCGGAACACTGAAGCTTTCTTT
TRBV9	NA	TRBJ2-2	NA	CASSPQRLLSGELFF	TGTGCCAGCAGCCCTCAGAGACTTCTTTCCGGGGAGCTGTTTTTT
TRBV5-8	many	TRBJ2-7	NA	CASSFRSEQYF	TGTGCCAGCAGCTTCAGGTCGGAGCAGTACTTC
TRBV2	NA	TRBJ2-2	NA	CASSYSYTGELFF	TGTGCCAGCAGTTACAGCTACACCGGGGAGCTGTTTTTT
TRBV30	NA	TRBJ1-5	TRBD1	CAWSVGVQGLHSNQPQHF	TGTGCCTGGAGTGTGGGGGTACAGGGGCTGCATAGCAATCAGCCCCAGCATTTT
TRBV14	NA	TRBJ2-3	NA	CASSQDPAAYTDTQYF	TGTGCCAGCAGCCAAGATCCAGCGGCATACACAGATACGCAGTATTTT
TRBV21-1	NA	TRBJ2-5	NA	CADPNAHLQPSGRKPPQETQYF	TGTGCCGACCCCAACGCTCATCTGCAACCTAGCGGGAGGAAGCCACCTCAAGAGACCCAGTACTTC
TRBV30	NA	TRBJ1-1	NA	CAWTLGDTEAFF	TGTGCCTGGACTCTCGGGGATACTGAAGCTTTCTTT
TRBV7-9	NA	TRBJ2-1	NA	CASSLARRQSNEQFF	TGTGCCAGCAGCTTAGCGCGGCGGCAAAGCAATGAGCAGTTCTTC
TRBV3-1/TRBV3-2	NA	TRBJ2-5	TRBD2	CASSQSGGSQETQYF	TGTGCCAGCAGCCAGAGCGGGGGTTCCCAAGAGACCCAGTACTTC
TRBV2	NA	TRBJ2-1	TRBD1	CASSDPGTGVPSSYNEQFF	TGTGCCAGCAGCGACCCCGGGACAGGGGTTCCGAGCTCCTACAATGAGCAGTTCTTC
TRBV6-2/TRBV6-3	NA	TRBJ2-1	NA	CASSLSFYNEQFF	TGTGCCAGCAGTCTCTCGTTTTACAATGAGCAGTTCTTC
TRBV9	NA	TRBJ1-3	NA	CASSVSLDSGNTIYF	TGTGCCAGCAGCGTGAGTCTTGACTCTGGAAACACCATATATTTT
TRBV7-9	NA	TRBJ2-7	TRBD2	CASSTSGGVGNYEQYF	TGTGCCAGCAGTACTAGCGGGGGAGTGGGAAACTACGAGCAGTACTTC
TRBV5-1	NA	TRBJ2-3	TRBD2	CASSSGTSGMSDTQYF	TGCGCCAGCAGCTCGGGGACTAGCGGGATGTCAGATACGCAGTATTTT
TRBV9	NA	TRBJ2-1	NA	CASSVEWRTNEQFF	TGTGCCAGCAGCGTAGAATGGAGGACGAATGAGCAGTTCTTC